Below are 25 T cell receptor beta chains sequenced from a single sample in a study of CD8+CD57+ T cells in acquired aplastic anemia. Both TCR beta VDJ combination and CDR3 sequence profiling were carried out. Genomic DNA was the template for this profiling. TCRdb re-derived calls from the reads in MiXCR, one entry per CDR3 protein. The sample shows just over 450,000 distinct CDR3 sequences, about a third of them seen only once. Patients included in sequencing had previously demonstrated CD8+CD57+ cell expansion by flow cytometry. Sequencing was performed on sorted CD4+, CD8+, or CD8+CD57+ T cells (not recorded which) from PBMCs. The receptors were gathered from a human donor with aplastic anemia.

The genes are TRBV11-2 and TRBJ2-1; D ambiguous. CDR1 SGHAT and CDR2 FQNNGV come from the germline V gene. This CDR3 has 15 residues. Between the trimmed V and J ends, which lost 1 base and 4 bases, there was a span of 11 bases. CDR3 DNA: TGTGCCAGCAGCTTAGGTCCACCCCCTTACAATGAGCAGTTCTTC. Protein: CASSLGPPPYNEQFF.

This clonotype was seen only once. V is TRBV2 and J is TRBJ2-7, with 7 bases matching TRBD1. The ends lost 6 bases at V and 1 base at J; junction bases unmatched: 12. Germline CDR1 is SNHLY and CDR2 is FYNNEI. CDR3 size: 16 residues. The CDR3 region is CASRERSGGASYEQYF. CDR3 nucleotide sequence: TGTGCCAGCAGGGAACGATCAGGGGGAGCTTCCTACGAGCAGTACTTC.

CDR3 region: CSVSRGTEAFF. For the CDR3, the DNA is TGCAGCGTTTCGAGGGGGACTGAAGCTTTCTTT. This chain links TRBV29-1 with TRBJ1-1; a weak D match, TRBD1 (6 bases). CDR3 length equals 11 residues. V was clipped by 5 bases and J by 5 bases, with 9 bases between them. Germline CDR1 is SQVTM and CDR2 is ANQGSEA.

This clonotype occurred a few times. The chain is built from TRBV5-6 and TRBJ2-7; 10 nucleotides match TRBD1. Germline V CDR1 and CDR2: SGHDT, YYEEEE. Trimming cost V 1 base and J 5 bases; bases outside gene matches: 3. The CDR3 consists of 14 residues. This chain's CDR3 is CASSLRDRGHEQYF. The CDR3 region has the DNA TGTGCCAGCAGCTTGAGGGACAGGGGCCACGAGCAGTACTTC.

This clonotype was recorded many times. The rearrangement links TRBV16 to TRBJ1-1; D uncertain. Trimming shortened V by 2 bases and J by 5 bases, and 9 bases separated the two germline ends. Germline lookup yields CDR1 KGHSY and CDR2 FQNENV. CDR3 length equals 13 residues. The CDR3 coding sequence is TGTGCCAGCAGCCAAAATGGAGGGACTGAAGCTTTCTTT. It translates to CASSQNGGTEAFF. Full variable domain (missing parts from reference TRBV16 and TRBJ1-1): GEEVAQTPKHLVRGEGQKAKLYCAPIKGHSYVFWYQQVLKNEFKFLISFQNENVFDETGMPKERFSAKCLPNSPCSLEIQATKLEDSAVYFCASSQNGGTEAFFGQGTRLTVV.

On this clonotype itself: A read error may explain this, as a much larger clone is one base away. V and J are TRBV9 and TRBJ1-1; D uncertain. Per germline, CDR1 SGDLS and CDR2 YYNGEE. The length of the CDR3 is 14 residues. V was trimmed by 2 bases and J by 6 bases, leaving 14 bases between them. In DNA form, the CDR3 reads TGTGCCAGCAGCGTGGAGGTTGGTAACGCTGAAGCTTTCTTT. The encoded protein is CASSVEVGNAEAFF.

This clonotype was detected only a few times. The chain has TRBV7-3 and TRBJ2-5; 7 positions agree with TRBD1. Per the germline V gene, CDR1 is SGHTA and CDR2 is FQGTGA. The length of the CDR3 is 13 residues. The V segment lost 6 bases and the J segment 3 bases; nucleotides outside the gene matches: 4. This chain's CDR3 is CASSRTGEETQYF. CDR3 sequence (DNA): TGTGCCAGCAGTCGAACAGGGGAAGAGACCCAGTACTTC.

This clonotype was observed a handful of times. The V call is TRBV7-6, the J call TRBJ1-1; 8 positions match TRBD1. CDR1 is SGHVS, CDR2 FNYEAQ, per germline. J was trimmed by 5 bases and V by 6 bases; bases with no gene match: 8. CDR3 length: 14 residues. The CDR3 nucleotides read TGTGCCAGCAGTCCGGGACAGGTTCGAACTGAAGCTTTCTTT. Translated: CASSPGQVRTEAFF.

In this sample, this clonotype turned up many times. Here the CDR3 reads CASSLSFSYEQYF. The CDR3 bases are TGTGCCAGCAGCTTAAGTTTCAGCTACGAGCAGTACTTC. The chain links TRBV7-3 to TRBJ2-7; no firm D call. The CDR3 contains 13 residues. The germline V and J ends were trimmed by 1 base and 3 bases, with 7 bases remaining between them. CDR1 and CDR2 from the germline V gene are SGHTA and FQGTGA.

The chain uses TRBV20-1 and TRBJ2-7; D gene unclear. CDR1 is DFQATT, CDR2 SNEGSKA, per germline (reference sequence). The CDR3 length is 12 residues. V gave up 0 bases and J gave up 4 bases, with 7 bases separating them. The CDR3 DNA follows: TGCAGTGCTAGAGATGCATCATACGAGCAGTACTTC. This gives the protein CSARDASYEQYF.

This chain uses TRBV7-9 with TRBJ2-7; TRBD2 agrees at 8 bases. The CDR3 is made up of 15 amino acids. The V and J ends lost 5 bases and 6 bases, in that order; junction bases with no gene match: 12. In germline, CDR1 is SEHNR, CDR2 FQNEAQ (reference sequence). CDR3 sequence: CASSTGAGLEAEQYF. The CDR3 DNA reads TGTGCCAGCAGCACGGGCGCGGGACTAGAAGCCGAGCAGTACTTC.

This clonotype was seen only a few times. The chain's CDR3 is CASSLKRQLGNTIYF. The CDR3 nucleotides are TGTGCCAGCAGCTTAAAAAGGCAGCTTGGAAACACCATATATTTT. The chain links TRBV11-2 to TRBJ1-3; D is unresolved. The CDR3 is made up of 15 amino acids. Germline V gene data show CDR1 as SGHAT and CDR2 as FQNNGV. V was trimmed by 2 bases and J by 3 bases, leaving 11 bases between them.

This clonotype appeared many times. The rearrangement joins TRBV5-8 to TRBJ1-6; D not certain. Germline V gives CDR1 SGHTS, CDR2 YDEGEE. V was clipped by 0 bases and J by 15 bases, with 4 bases between them. CDR3 length: 10 amino acids. CDR3 loop: CASSLGRLHF. The CDR3 DNA is TGTGCCAGCAGCTTGGGACGCCTCCACTTT.

The rearrangement links TRBV7-8 to TRBJ1-5; D gene unclear. V dropped 5 bases and J dropped 4 bases, with 6 bases sitting between them. This CDR3 is built from 12 residues. Germline V CDR1 and CDR2: SGHVS, FQNEAQ. The CDR3 nucleotides are TGTGCCAGCAGCACCACGAATCAGCCCCAGCATTTT. Translated: CASSTTNQPQHF.

The chain recombines TRBV10-3 with TRBJ2-3; the match to TRBD2 covers 9 bases. CDR3 length equals 14 residues. Germline V gene sequence: CDR1 ENHRY, CDR2 SYGVKD. V lost 11 bases, J lost 0 bases, and 6 bases stayed unmatched. CDR3 sequence reads: CAVRAGGSTDTQYF. In nucleotides, the CDR3 is TGTGCCGTCCGAGCGGGAGGAAGCACAGATACGCAGTATTTT.

This clonotype was counted between two and nine times. The chain recombines TRBV10-3 with TRBJ1-3; no firm D call. Trimming cost V 10 bases and J 0 bases, with 10 bases left between them. The CDR3 has 13 residues. Germline V gives CDR1 ENHRY, CDR2 SYGVKD. The CDR3 sequence is CATGLFSGNTIYF. The CDR3 DNA sequence: TGTGCCACCGGACTTTTCTCTGGAAACACCATATATTTT.

This clonotype has ten or more counts. The genes are TRBV25-1 and TRBJ1-2, with D uncertain. V shed 1 base and J shed 0 bases, with 6 bases lying between them. The V gene's germline CDR1 is MGHDK and CDR2 SYGVNS. The CDR3 sequence is 14 residues long. This chain's CDR3 is CASSESVANYGYTF. The CDR3 DNA is TGTGCCAGCAGTGAATCTGTAGCTAACTATGGCTACACCTTC.

This clonotype was counted at least ten times. This rearrangement joins TRBV2 to TRBJ1-6; D uncertain. Germline V gene lookup returns CDR1 SNHLY and CDR2 FYNNEI. The V gene lost 3 bases and the J gene lost 9 bases, with 6 bases spanning the gap. This CDR3 has 12 amino acids. In nucleotides, the CDR3 is TGTGCCAGCAGTGATTGGGCTTCACCCCTCCACTTT. Translating gives CASSDWASPLHF.

This clonotype appeared many times. The chain carries TRBV7-2 and TRBJ1-2, with 9 bases matching TRBD1. The V gene's germline CDR1 is SGHTA and CDR2 FQGNSA. The CDR3 length is 13 residues. V lost 5 bases to trimming and J lost 8 bases; unmatched junction nucleotides: 6. CDR3 in DNA: TGTGCCAGCAGCCTGGGGACAGGGAGCGGCTACACCTTC. As protein: CASSLGTGSGYTF. The complete variable domain, with remaining parts taken from reference TRBV7-2 and TRBJ1-2, reads GAGVSQSPSNKVTEKGKDVELRCDPISGHTALYWYRQSLGQGLEFLIYFQGNSAPDKSGLPSDRFSAERTGGSVSTLTIQRTQQEDSAVYLCASSLGTGSGYTFGSGTRLTVV.

This chain joins TRBV5-1 and TRBJ1-4; a weak D match, TRBD1 (6 bases). CDR1 SGHRS and CDR2 YFSETQ come from the germline V gene. The V and J ends lost 4 bases and 0 bases respectively, with 19 bases between them. The CDR3 runs 18 residues. The CDR3: CASSRAGTLLTTNEKLFF. As DNA, the CDR3 is TGCGCCAGCAGCCGGGCCGGGACATTACTAACAACTAATGAAAAACTGTTTTTT.

This clonotype came up many times. This chain links TRBV11-2 with TRBJ2-7; TRBD2 matches at 10 bases. The CDR3 runs to 16 residues. CDR1 is SGHAT and CDR2 is FQNNGV in the germline V gene. V gave up 2 bases and J gave up 7 bases; unmatched junction bases: 11. The chain's CDR3 is CASSLKLPAGGLEQYF. The CDR3 region has the DNA TGTGCCAGCAGCTTAAAGCTGCCAGCGGGAGGGCTTGAGCAGTACTTC.

As to this clonotype: Relative to the germline gene, one junction end is altered; a read error may explain this. The V gene is TRBV5-1, the J gene TRBJ1-2; 8 positions agree with TRBD1. This CDR3 is 15 amino acids long. CDR1 SGHRS and CDR2 YFSETQ come from the germline V gene. This CDR3 is CASSSTNRGNCGYTF. The CDR3, as DNA: TGCGCCAGCAGCTCCACAAACAGGGGGAACTGTGGCTACACCTTC.

V gene TRBV10-3 combines with J gene TRBJ2-1, with 9 bases fitting TRBD2. Germline values: CDR1 ENHRY, CDR2 SYGVKD. J was trimmed by 9 bases and V by 4 bases; bases with no gene match: 10. This CDR3 region has 15 residues. The CDR3 DNA sequence: TGTGCCATCAGTGCGGTGCGGGAGGGGATGGGTGAGCAGTTCTTC. As protein: CAISAVREGMGEQFF.

This clonotype was recorded a few times. The V and J genes are TRBV5-1 and TRBJ2-1; 10 bases are a match to TRBD2. Trimming removed 2 bases from V and 7 bases from J; junction bases left unmatched: 6. The germline CDR1 and CDR2 sequences are SGHRS and YFSETQ. The CDR3 is made up of 15 amino acids. CDR3 residues: CASSLSGGARNEQFF. The CDR3 coding sequence is TGCGCCAGCAGCTTAAGCGGGGGGGCGAGGAATGAGCAGTTCTTC.

This rearrangement joins TRBV2 to TRBJ1-6, with 7 bases aligning to TRBD1. CDR1 SNHLY and CDR2 FYNNEI come from the germline V gene. This CDR3 has 11 amino acids. V lost 10 bases to trimming and J lost 9 bases; unmatched junction nucleotides: 3. CDR3 coding DNA: TGTGCCACCAGGGGGGGTTCACCCCTCCACTTT. It translates to CATRGGSPLHF. Filled out from reference TRBV2 and TRBJ1-6, the complete variable domain reads EPEVTQTPSHQVTQMGQEVILRCVPISNHLYFYWYRQILGQKVEFLVSFYNNEISEKSEIFDDQFSVERPDGSNFTLKIRSTKLEDSAMYFCATRGGSPLHFGNGTRLTVT.